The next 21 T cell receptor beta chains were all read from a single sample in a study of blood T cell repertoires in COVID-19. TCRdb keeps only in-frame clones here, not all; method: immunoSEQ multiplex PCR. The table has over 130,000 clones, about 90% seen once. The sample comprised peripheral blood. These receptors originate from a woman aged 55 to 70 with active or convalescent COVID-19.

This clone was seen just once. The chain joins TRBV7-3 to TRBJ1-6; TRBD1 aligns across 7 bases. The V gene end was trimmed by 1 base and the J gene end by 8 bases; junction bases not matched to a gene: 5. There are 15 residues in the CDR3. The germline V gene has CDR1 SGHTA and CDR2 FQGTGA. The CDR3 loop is CASSLNGQEHSPLHF. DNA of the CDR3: TGTGCCAGCAGCTTAAACGGACAGGAGCATTCACCCCTCCACTTT. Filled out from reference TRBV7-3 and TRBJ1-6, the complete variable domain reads GAGVSQTPSNKVTEKGKYVELRCDPISGHTALYWYRQSLGQGPEFLIYFQGTGAADDSGLPNDRFFAVRPEGSVSTLKIQRTERGDSAVYLCASSLNGQEHSPLHFGNGTRLTVT.

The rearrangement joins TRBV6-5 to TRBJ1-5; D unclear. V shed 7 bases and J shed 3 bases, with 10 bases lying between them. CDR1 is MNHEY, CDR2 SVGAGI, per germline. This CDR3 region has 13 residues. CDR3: CASNGGINQPQHF. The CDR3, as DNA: TGTGCCAGCAATGGAGGCATCAATCAGCCCCAGCATTTT.

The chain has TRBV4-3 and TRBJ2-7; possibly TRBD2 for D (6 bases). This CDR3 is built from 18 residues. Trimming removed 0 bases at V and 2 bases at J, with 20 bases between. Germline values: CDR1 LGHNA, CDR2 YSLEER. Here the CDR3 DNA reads TGCGCCAGCAGCCAAGAAAAAGGAGGATCGGGGGAGACCTACGAGCAGTACTTC. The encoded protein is CASSQEKGGSGETYEQYF.

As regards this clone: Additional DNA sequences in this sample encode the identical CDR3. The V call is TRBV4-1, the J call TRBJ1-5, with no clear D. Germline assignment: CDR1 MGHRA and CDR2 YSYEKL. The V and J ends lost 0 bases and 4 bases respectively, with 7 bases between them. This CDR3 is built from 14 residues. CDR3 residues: CASSQESGNQPQHF. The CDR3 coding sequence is TGCGCCAGCAGCCAAGAATCCGGTAATCAGCCCCAGCATTTT.

The CDR3 bases are TGTGCCAGCAGCGTAGCCCCACCGGGGAATGAGCAGTTCTTC. Its translation is CASSVAPPGNEQFF. V gene TRBV9 combines with J gene TRBJ2-1; tentatively, D is TRBD2 (5 bases). V was pared by 0 bases and J by 7 bases, with 11 bases between. The germline V gene encodes CDR1 SGDLS and CDR2 YYNGEE. The CDR3 has 14 amino acids. The entire variable domain, with the rest obtained from reference TRBV9 and TRBJ2-1, is as follows: DSGVTQTPKHLITATGQRVTLRCSPRSGDLSVYWYQQSLDQGLQFLIQYYNGEERAKGNILERFSAQQFPDLHSELNLSSLELGDSALYFCASSVAPPGNEQFFGPGTRLTVL.

The CDR3 reads CATLLGAETPYEQYF. In DNA form, the CDR3 reads TGTGCCACATTGTTAGGGGCAGAAACGCCCTACGAGCAGTACTTC. This chain joins TRBV6-5 and TRBJ2-7; possibly TRBD1 for D (5 bases). V was clipped by 10 bases and J by 2 bases, with 21 bases between them. This CDR3 has 15 residues. Germline CDR1 MNHEY, CDR2 SVGAGI.

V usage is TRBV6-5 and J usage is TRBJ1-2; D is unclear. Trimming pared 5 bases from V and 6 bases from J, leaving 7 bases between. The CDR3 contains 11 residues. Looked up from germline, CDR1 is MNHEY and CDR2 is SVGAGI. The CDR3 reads CASSTEDGYTF. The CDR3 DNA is TGTGCCAGCAGTACGGAGGATGGCTACACCTTC.

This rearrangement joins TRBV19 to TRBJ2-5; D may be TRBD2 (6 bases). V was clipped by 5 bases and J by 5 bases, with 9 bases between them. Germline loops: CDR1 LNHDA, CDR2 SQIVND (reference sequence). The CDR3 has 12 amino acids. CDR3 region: CASSLGRETQYF. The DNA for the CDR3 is TGTGCCAGTAGTCTAGGGAGGGAGACCCAGTACTTC.

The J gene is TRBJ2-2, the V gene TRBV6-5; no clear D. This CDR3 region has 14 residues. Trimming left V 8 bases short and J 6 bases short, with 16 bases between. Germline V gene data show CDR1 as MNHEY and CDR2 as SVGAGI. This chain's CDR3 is CASALEPLPGELFF. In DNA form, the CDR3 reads TGTGCCAGCGCCTTGGAGCCGCTGCCCGGGGAGCTGTTTTTT.

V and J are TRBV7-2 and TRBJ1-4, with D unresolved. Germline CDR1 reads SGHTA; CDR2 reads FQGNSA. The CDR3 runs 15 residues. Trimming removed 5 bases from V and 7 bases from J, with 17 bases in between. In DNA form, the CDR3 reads TGTGCCAGCAGCCTTCGTCGGGGTACGGGTGAAAAACTGTTTTTT. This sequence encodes CASSLRRGTGEKLFF.

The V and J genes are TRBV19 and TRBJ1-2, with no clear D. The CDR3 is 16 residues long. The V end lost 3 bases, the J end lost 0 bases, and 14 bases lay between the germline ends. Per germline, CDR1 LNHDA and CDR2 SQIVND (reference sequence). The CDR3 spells CASSIPGHNTNYGYTF. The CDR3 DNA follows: TGTGCCAGTAGTATTCCTGGGCACAACACTAACTATGGCTACACCTTC. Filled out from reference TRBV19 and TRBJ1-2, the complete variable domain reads DGGITQSPKYLFRKEGQNVTLSCEQNLNHDAMYWYRQDPGQGLRLIYYSQIVNDFQKGDIAEGYSVSREKKESFPLTVTSAQKNPTAFYLCASSIPGHNTNYGYTFGSGTRLTVV.

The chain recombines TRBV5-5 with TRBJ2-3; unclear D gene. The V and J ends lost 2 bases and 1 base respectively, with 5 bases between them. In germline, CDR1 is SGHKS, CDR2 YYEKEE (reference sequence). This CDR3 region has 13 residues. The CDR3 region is CASSFTGTDTQYF. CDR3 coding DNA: TGTGCCAGCAGCTTCACTGGCACAGATACGCAGTATTTT.

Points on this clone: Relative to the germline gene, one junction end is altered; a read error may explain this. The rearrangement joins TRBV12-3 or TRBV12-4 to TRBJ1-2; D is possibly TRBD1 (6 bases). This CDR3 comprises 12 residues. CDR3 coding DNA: TGTGCCAGCAGTTTGGGGACAAACCACCCCGCCTTC. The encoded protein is CASSLGTNHPAF.

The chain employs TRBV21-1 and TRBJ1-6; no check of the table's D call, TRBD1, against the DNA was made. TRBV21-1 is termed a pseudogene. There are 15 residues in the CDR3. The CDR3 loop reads CASSKVGTGESPLHF. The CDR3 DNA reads TGTGCCAGCAGCAAAGTAGGGACAGGGGAGTCGCCCCTCCACTTT.

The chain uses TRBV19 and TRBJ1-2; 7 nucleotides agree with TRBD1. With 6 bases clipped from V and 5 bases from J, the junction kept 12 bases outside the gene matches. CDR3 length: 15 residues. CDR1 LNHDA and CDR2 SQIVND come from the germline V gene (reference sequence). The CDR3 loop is CASRSTTGAVYGYTF. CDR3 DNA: TGTGCCAGTAGATCCACAACAGGGGCGGTGTATGGCTACACCTTC.

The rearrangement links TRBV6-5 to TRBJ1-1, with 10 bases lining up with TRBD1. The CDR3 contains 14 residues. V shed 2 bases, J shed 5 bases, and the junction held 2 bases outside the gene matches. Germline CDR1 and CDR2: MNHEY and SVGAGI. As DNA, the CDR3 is TGTGCCAGCAGTTACCTGGACAGGGGGACTGAAGCTTTCTTT. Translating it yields CASSYLDRGTEAFF.

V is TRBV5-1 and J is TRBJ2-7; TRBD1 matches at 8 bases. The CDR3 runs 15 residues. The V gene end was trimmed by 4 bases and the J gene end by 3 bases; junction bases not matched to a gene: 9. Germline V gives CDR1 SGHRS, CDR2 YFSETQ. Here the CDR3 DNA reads TGCGCCAGCAGCATGACCGGGACAGGTATCTACGAGCAGTACTTC. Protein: CASSMTGTGIYEQYF.

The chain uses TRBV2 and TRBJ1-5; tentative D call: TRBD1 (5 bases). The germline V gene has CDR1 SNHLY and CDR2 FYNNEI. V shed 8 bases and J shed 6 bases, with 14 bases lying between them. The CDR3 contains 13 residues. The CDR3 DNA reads TGTGCCAGCTCGGGGGGAGTCGGTCAGCCCCAGCATTTT. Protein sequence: CASSGGVGQPQHF.

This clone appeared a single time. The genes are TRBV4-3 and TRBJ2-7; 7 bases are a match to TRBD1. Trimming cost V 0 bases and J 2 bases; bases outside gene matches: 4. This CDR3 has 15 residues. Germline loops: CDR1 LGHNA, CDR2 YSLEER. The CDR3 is CASSQDGQDAYEQYF. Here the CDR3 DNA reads TGCGCCAGCAGCCAAGATGGACAGGATGCCTACGAGCAGTACTTC.

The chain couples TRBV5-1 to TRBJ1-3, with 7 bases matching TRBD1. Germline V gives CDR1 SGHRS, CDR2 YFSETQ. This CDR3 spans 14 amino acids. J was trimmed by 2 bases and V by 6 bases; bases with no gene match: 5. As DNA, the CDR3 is TGCGCCAGCACCCAAGGGACAGCTGGAAACACCATATATTTT. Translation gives CASTQGTAGNTIYF. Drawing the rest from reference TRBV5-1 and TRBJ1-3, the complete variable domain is KAGVTQTPRYLIKTRGQQVTLSCSPISGHRSVSWYQQTPGQGLQFLFEYFSETQRNKGNFPGRFSGRQFSNSRSEMNVSTLELGDSALYLCASTQGTAGNTIYFGEGSWLTVV.

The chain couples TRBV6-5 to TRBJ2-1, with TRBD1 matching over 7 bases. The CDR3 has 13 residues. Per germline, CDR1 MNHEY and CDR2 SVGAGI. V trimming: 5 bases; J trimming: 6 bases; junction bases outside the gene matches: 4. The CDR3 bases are TGTGCCAGCAGTCGCCGGACAGGCAATGAGCAGTTCTTC. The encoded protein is CASSRRTGNEQFF.